The rows below give T cell receptor beta chains drawn from one sample of a study of blood T cell repertoires in COVID-19. Libraries were prepared by immunoSEQ multiplex PCR; TCRdb keeps only in-frame clonotypes and omits some of them. The sample has more than 150,000 clones; 85% to 90% are singletons. Source material: peripheral blood. These TCRs come from a man between 65 and 85 years old with active or convalescent COVID-19. CDR3s include the opening cysteine and the closing phenylalanine or tryptophan. A D gene is named only where the DNA matches it firmly. Clone sizes are given selectively: once, few, many, or a class where the clone is expanded.

V gene	D gene	J gene	clone size	CDR3 protein	CDR3 DNA
TRBV5-1	TRBD1	TRBJ1-1	-	CASRPGQEENTEAFF	TGCGCCAGCAGACCGGGACAGGAAGAGAACACTGAAGCTTTCTTT
TRBV30	-	TRBJ1-5	-	CAWSASSNQPQHF	TGTGCCTGGAGTGCCTCTAGCAATCAGCCCCAGCATTTT
TRBV10-1	TRBD1	TRBJ2-2	-	CASSEKKTTGSTGELFF	TGCGCCAGCAGTGAGAAGAAAACGACAGGGAGTACCGGGGAGCTGTTTTTT
TRBV19	-	TRBJ2-2	-	CASGATGTGELFF	TGTGCCAGTGGGGCGACGGGCACCGGGGAGCTGTTTTTT
TRBV5-1	TRBD1	TRBJ2-5	-	CASSSRMGQGEETQYF	TGCGCCAGCAGCTCCCGAATGGGACAGGGGGAAGAGACCCAGTACTTC
TRBV28	-	TRBJ2-7	-	CASSSPPGKGERYEQYF	TGTGCCAGCAGTTCCCCCCCGGGGAAGGGAGAACGGTACGAGCAGTACTTC
TRBV18	-	TRBJ1-5	few	CASSPQGRNQPQHF	TGTGCCAGCTCCCCCCAGGGTCGCAATCAGCCCCAGCATTTT
TRBV6-2/TRBV6-3	-	TRBJ1-5	once	CASRPNRDSQPQHF	TGTGCCAGCAGACCTAACAGGGATAGTCAGCCCCAGCATTTT
TRBV18	TRBD2	TRBJ2-3	-	CASSPAGGASTDTQYF	TGTGCCAGCTCACCAGCGGGGGGGGCCAGCACAGATACGCAGTATTTT
TRBV6-2/TRBV6-3	TRBD1	TRBJ2-7	-	CASSYLSGTGVYEQYF	TGTGCCAGCAGTTACTTATCCGGGACAGGGGTCTACGAGCAGTACTTC
TRBV28	-	TRBJ1-4	-	CASQSPQGYDEKLFF	TGTGCCAGCCAAAGCCCCCAGGGTTACGATGAAAAACTGTTTTTT
TRBV9	-	TRBJ1-2	-	CASSVSVARNYGYTF	TGTGCCAGCAGCGTTAGTGTAGCCAGAAACTATGGCTACACCTTC
TRBV10-3	TRBD1	TRBJ1-2	-	CAISSPRDSYGYTF	TGTGCCATCAGTTCCCCCAGGGACAGCTATGGCTACACCTTC
TRBV27	TRBD2	TRBJ2-1	-	CASSRRKAGDYNEQFF	TGTGCCAGCAGCCGCCGAAAAGCGGGAGACTACAATGAGCAGTTCTTC
TRBV29-1	-	TRBJ2-2	-	CSATGILGTGELFF	TGCAGCGCTACGGGTATTTTGGGCACCGGGGAGCTGTTTTTT
TRBV18	TRBD1	TRBJ2-1	-	CASSPPGTASSPVREQFF	TGTGCCAGCTCACCACCGGGGACAGCTAGCTCCCCGGTCCGTGAGCAGTTCTTC
TRBV5-8	TRBD1	TRBJ2-1	-	CASSLDRGRYNEQFF	TGTGCCAGCAGCTTGGACAGGGGTCGCTACAATGAGCAGTTCTTC
TRBV28	-	TRBJ1-1	few	CASRVGTLNTEAFF	TGTGCCAGCAGGGTCGGGACATTGAACACTGAAGCTTTCTTT
TRBV23-1	TRBD1	TRBJ1-1	-	CASTTGYGAFF	TGCGCCAGCACGACAGGGTACGGAGCTTTCTTT
TRBV2	TRBD2	TRBJ2-1	few	CASRGGSDNEQFF	TGTGCCAGCAGGGGGGGGAGCGACAATGAGCAGTTCTTC
TRBV6-5	-	TRBJ1-2	-	CAAGRILSGYTF	TGTGCCGCCGGGAGAATTCTATCCGGCTACACCTTC
TRBV27	TRBD2	TRBJ2-1	-	CATTPGLAGVNSYNEQFF	TGTGCCACCACTCCGGGACTAGCGGGAGTTAACTCCTACAATGAGCAGTTCTTC
TRBV29-1	-	TRBJ2-7	-	CSVGLDYEQYF	TGCAGCGTTGGACTAGACTACGAGCAGTACTTC
TRBV18	-	TRBJ1-1	-	CASSPISSGEPSEAFF	TGTGCCAGCTCACCGATCTCATCAGGGGAACCATCTGAAGCTTTCTTT
TRBV12-3/TRBV12-4	-	TRBJ1-1	-	CASSLSPGTEAFF	TGTGCCAGCAGTTTATCCCCGGGAACTGAAGCTTTCTTT
TRBV28	TRBD1	TRBJ1-1	-	CASSLAGGGSTEAFF	TGTGCCAGCAGTTTAGCAGGGGGCGGGAGCACTGAAGCTTTCTTT
TRBV5-1	TRBD1	TRBJ1-3	-	CASSPQPEGQLSGNTIYF	TGCGCCAGCAGCCCCCAGCCCGAGGGACAGCTCTCTGGAAACACCATATATTTT
TRBV13	TRBD1	TRBJ2-3	-	CASSRRQGGADTQYF	TGTGCCAGCAGCCGACGACAGGGGGGAGCAGATACGCAGTATTTT
TRBV6-5	-	TRBJ1-2	-	CASTPMAGDYGYTF	TGTGCCAGCACCCCCATGGCAGGGGACTATGGCTACACCTTC
TRBV27	TRBD2	TRBJ2-7	once	CASSYLSGRPYEQYF	TGTGCCAGCAGTTACCTTAGCGGGAGGCCCTACGAGCAGTACTTC
TRBV19	TRBD1	TRBJ1-1	-	CATQDRIMTEAFF	TGTGCCACTCAGGACAGGATCATGACTGAAGCTTTCTTT